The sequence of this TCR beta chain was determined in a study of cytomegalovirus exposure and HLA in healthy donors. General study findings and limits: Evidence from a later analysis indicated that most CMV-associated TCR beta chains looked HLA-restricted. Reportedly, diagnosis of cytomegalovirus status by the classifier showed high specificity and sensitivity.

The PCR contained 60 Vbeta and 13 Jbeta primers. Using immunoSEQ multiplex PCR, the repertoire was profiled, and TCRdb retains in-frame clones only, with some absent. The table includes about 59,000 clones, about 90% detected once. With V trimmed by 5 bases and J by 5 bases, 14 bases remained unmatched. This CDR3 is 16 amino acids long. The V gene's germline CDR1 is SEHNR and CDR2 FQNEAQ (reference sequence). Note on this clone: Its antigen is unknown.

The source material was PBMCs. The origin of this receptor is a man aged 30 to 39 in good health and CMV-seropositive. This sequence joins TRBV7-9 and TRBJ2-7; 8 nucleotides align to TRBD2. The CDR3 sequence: CASSPRRSGRNDEQYF. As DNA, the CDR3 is TGTGCCAGCAGCCCCCGAAGAAGCGGGAGAAACGACGAGCAGTACTTC.